Included here is one TCR beta chain sequence, with context. Its matching antigen is unknown. Method: immunoSEQ multiplex PCR; TCRdb's copy keeps in-frame clones and lacks some. The profile shows roughly 40,000 clones, 75% to 90% of them singletons. Germline V gene lookup returns CDR1 LGHNA and CDR2 YNFKEQ. There are 14 residues in the CDR3. Trimming left V 0 bases short and J 3 bases short, with 9 bases between. The data were taken from a study of PD-1 blockade in classical Hodgkin lymphoma. The patients all showed relapse after autologous stem cell transplantation, while their brentuximab vedotin exposure varied. General study points: CD8+ TCR diversity did not rise significantly by C4D1, unlike CD4+. Exclusion removed patients who began nivolumab under 1 year after ASCT. Relative to healthy donors, newly diagnosed patients reportedly had lower baseline TCR diversity, which was reported as lower still in relapsed/refractory patients. The baseline diversity of complete responders showed similarity to that of newly diagnosed patients.

This chain uses TRBV4-2 with TRBJ2-7, with a weak D call TRBD1 (5 bases). The TCR originated in a human donor with classical Hodgkin lymphoma. Source: peripheral blood mononuclear cells (PBMCs), taken at baseline. The CDR3 sequence is CASSQDPGFYEQYF. CDR3 DNA: TGTGCCAGCAGCCAAGATCCAGGGTTCTACGAGCAGTACTTC.